The 3 T cell receptor beta chains below were found in one sample sequenced in a study of regulatory T cells in long-lasting Graves disease. The time point: persistent/refractory GD, antithyroid drugs over 5 years with positive TRAb. The authors made the TCR library using RNA they extracted from PBMCs. Investigators prepared the TCR beta libraries by applying iRepertoire HTBI primers and Arm-PCR of CDR3 regions. TCRdb itself ran the multiplex PCR reads through MiXCR, one entry per CDR3 protein. The sample yields approximately 350,000 distinct CDR3 sequences, roughly 24% seen once. The source was peripheral blood mononuclear cells (PBMCs), collected when the disease was refractory, from a patient treated with antithyroid drugs. The receptors stem from a middle-aged woman with Graves disease.

The V call is TRBV7-2, the J call TRBJ2-1, with 7 bases matching TRBD2. CDR1 is SGHTA and CDR2 is FQGNSA in the germline V gene. The junction had 10 bases not matched to a gene; V was cut back by 2 bases and J by 6 bases. The CDR3 covers 16 residues. In DNA, the CDR3 is TGTGCCAGCAGCTTATGGGCTGCGGGAGAATCCAATGAGCAGTTCTTC. It translates to CASSLWAAGESNEQFF.

In this sample, this clonotype turned up many times. J is TRBJ2-5 and V is TRBV6-4; D unclear. The ends were cut back, 5 bases at V and 5 bases at J, with 12 bases in the middle. There are 13 residues in the CDR3. Germline assignment: CDR1 MRHNA and CDR2 SNTAGT. CDR3 in amino acids: CASSPWKGETQYF. The CDR3 DNA follows: TGTGCCAGCAGTCCCTGGAAAGGCGAGACCCAGTACTTC.

This clonotype appeared a few times. V usage is TRBV15 and J usage is TRBJ1-5; TRBD1 agrees at 8 bases. V gave up 0 bases and J gave up 6 bases; unmatched junction bases: 7. Per germline, CDR1 LNHNV and CDR2 YYDKDF (reference sequence). The CDR3 length is 16 residues. In nucleotides, the CDR3 is TGTGCCACCAGCAGAGACGGCAGGGGGCAGAGTCAGCCCCAGCATTTT. Its protein product is CATSRDGRGQSQPQHF.